This TCR beta chain was recorded in a study of T cells after posttransplantation cyclophosphamide. The repertoire was sequenced with immunoSEQ multiplex PCR; TCRdb's copy has only in-frame clones and lacks some. The sample lists 45,000 to 65,000 clones; more than 70% were seen once. Broader study findings: Blood and skin or GI T cell repertoires showed limited TRB overlap. Later blood repertoires were often dominated by clones from the donor CD8+ memory compartment. Recipient CMV seropositivity and CMV reactivation strongly tracked TRB clonality.

The length of the CDR3 is 14 residues. Germline assignment: CDR1 LNHDA and CDR2 SQIVND (reference sequence). The V gene end was trimmed by 4 bases and the J gene end by 4 bases; junction bases not matched to a gene: 5. Comments on this clone: Antigen specificity is unknown.

The sequence was obtained from a man aged 30-40 years with a blood cancer, CMV-positive, and with a related stem cell donor. Sequenced material: PBMCs. The chain couples TRBV19 to TRBJ1-1, with 8 bases that match TRBD1. CDR3 amino acids: CASSTLDRVTEAFF. The CDR3, as DNA: TGTGCCAGTAGTACTCTGGACAGGGTCACTGAAGCTTTCTTT.